A single sample is the source of the 2 T cell receptor beta chains below, sequenced in a study of cytotoxic CD8 clonotypes in ibrutinib-treated CLL. Clones were sequenced by immunoSEQ multiplex PCR, and TCRdb holds only the in-frame ones, with some missing. Of a few hundred thousand clones listed, 80% were seen once; the top ten hold 6.5% to 8.5%. This specimen consisted of PBMCs, obtained before ibrutinib treatment. The receptors were sampled from a human donor with chronic lymphocytic leukemia.

The rearrangement links TRBV5-1 to TRBJ1-1; 7 bases align to TRBD1. Germline assignment: CDR1 SGHRS and CDR2 YFSETQ. Trimming cost V 4 bases and J 1 base; bases outside gene matches: 7. CDR3 length: 15 residues. The CDR3 nucleotides are TGCGCCAGCAGCACCAGGGGGACAGCGAACACTGAAGCTTTCTTT. Its protein is CASSTRGTANTEAFF.

The chain couples TRBV6-4 to TRBJ1-2; D remains unclear. Trimming left V 3 bases short and J 5 bases short, with 10 bases between. Per germline, CDR1 MRHNA and CDR2 SNTAGT. This CDR3 comprises 13 residues. CDR3 nucleotides: TGTGCCAGCAGTGAGAACGCTCTTTATGGCTACACCTTC. It codes for CASSENALYGYTF.